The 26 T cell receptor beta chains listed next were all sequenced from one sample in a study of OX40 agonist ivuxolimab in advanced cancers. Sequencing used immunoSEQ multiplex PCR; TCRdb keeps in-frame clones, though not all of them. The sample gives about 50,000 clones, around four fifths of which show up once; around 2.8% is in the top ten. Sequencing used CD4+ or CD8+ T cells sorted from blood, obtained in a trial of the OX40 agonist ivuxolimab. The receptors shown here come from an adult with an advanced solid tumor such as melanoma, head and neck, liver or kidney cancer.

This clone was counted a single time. CDR3 bases: TGTGCCAGCAGCCACAGGGGTACGGCTTCCATGAAAGCTTTCTTT. Translated, it gives CASSHRGTASMKAFF. The chain recombines TRBV6-5 with TRBJ1-1; TRBD1 matches 7 bases. The CDR3 extends over 15 amino acids. J lost 9 bases, V lost 6 bases, and 16 bases had no gene match. The germline CDR1 and CDR2 sequences are MNHEY and SVGAGI.

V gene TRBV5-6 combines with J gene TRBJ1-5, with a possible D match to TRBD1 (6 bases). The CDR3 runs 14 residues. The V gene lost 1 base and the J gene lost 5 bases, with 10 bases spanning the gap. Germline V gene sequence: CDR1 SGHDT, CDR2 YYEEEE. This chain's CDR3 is CASSLFQGYQPQHF. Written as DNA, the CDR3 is TGTGCCAGCAGCTTGTTTCAGGGGTATCAGCCCCAGCATTTT.

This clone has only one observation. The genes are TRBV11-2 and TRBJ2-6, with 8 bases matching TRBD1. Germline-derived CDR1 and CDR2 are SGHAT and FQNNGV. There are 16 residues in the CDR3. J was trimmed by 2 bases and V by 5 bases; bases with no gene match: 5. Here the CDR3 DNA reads TGTGCCAGCAGCCCCTGGACAGGGCCTGGGGCCAACGTCCTGACTTTC. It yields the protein CASSPWTGPGANVLTF.

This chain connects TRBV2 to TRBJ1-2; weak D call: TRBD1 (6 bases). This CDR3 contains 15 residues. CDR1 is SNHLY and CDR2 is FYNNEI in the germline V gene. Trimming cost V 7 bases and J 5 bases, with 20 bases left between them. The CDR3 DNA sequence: TGTGCCAGCACCGAAGGGGAAGACAGGCCTTATGGCTACACCTTC. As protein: CASTEGEDRPYGYTF.

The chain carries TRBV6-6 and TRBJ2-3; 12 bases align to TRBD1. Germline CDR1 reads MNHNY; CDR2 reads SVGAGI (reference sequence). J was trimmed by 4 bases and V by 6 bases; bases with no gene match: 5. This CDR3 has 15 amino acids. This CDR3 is CASSSGTGGADTQYF. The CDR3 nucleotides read TGTGCCAGCAGCAGCGGGACAGGGGGCGCAGATACGCAGTATTTT.

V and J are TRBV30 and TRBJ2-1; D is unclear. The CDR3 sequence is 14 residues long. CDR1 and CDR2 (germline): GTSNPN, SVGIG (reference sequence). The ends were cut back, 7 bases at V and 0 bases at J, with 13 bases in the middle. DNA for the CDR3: TGTGCCTCAACTGGCGGAAGCTCCTACAATGAGCAGTTCTTC. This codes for CASTGGSSYNEQFF. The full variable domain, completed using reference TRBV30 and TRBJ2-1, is SQTIHQWPATLVQPVGSPLSLECTVEGTSNPNLYWYRQAAGRGLQLLFYSVGIGQISSEVPQNLSASRPQDRQFILSSKKLLLSDSGFYLCASTGGSSYNEQFFGPGTRLTVL.

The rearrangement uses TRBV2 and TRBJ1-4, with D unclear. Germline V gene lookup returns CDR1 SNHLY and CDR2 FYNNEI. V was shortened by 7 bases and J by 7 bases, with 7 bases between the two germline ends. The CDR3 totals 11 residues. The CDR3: CASTWGEKLFF. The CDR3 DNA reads TGTGCCAGCACCTGGGGTGAAAAACTGTTTTTT.

The CDR3 region is CASRPGTPNTEAFF. In DNA, the CDR3 is TGTGCCAGCAGGCCCGGGACACCGAACACTGAAGCTTTCTTT. The chain combines TRBV11-2 with TRBJ1-1; D might be TRBD1 (6 bases). The CDR3 is 14 amino acids. Germline V gene data show CDR1 as SGHAT and CDR2 as FQNNGV. The V end was cut by 6 bases, the J end by 1 base, with 12 bases between.

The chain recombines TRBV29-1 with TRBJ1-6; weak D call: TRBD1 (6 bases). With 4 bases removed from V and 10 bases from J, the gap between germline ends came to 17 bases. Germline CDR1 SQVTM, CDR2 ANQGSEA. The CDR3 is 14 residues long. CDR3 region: CSVVGDNSRSPLHF. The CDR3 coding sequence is TGCAGCGTTGTAGGGGACAACTCAAGGTCACCCCTCCACTTT.

The CDR3 coding sequence is TGTGCCAGCAGCCTCGGGACTAGCGGGCAAGAGACCCAGTACTTC. Protein: CASSLGTSGQETQYF. The V call is TRBV7-9, the J call TRBJ2-5; TRBD2 matches at 12 bases. The CDR3 runs 15 residues. V shed 5 bases and J 2 bases; nucleotides not matched to a gene: 3. Germline lookup yields CDR1 SEHNR and CDR2 FQNEAQ (reference sequence).

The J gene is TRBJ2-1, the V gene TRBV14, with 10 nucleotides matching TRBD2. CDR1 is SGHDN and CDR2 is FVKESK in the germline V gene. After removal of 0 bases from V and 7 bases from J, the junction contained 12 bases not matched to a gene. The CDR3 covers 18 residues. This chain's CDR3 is CASSQDLYSGRTTNEQFF. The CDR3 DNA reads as TGTGCCAGCAGCCAAGATTTGTATAGCGGGAGGACGACGAATGAGCAGTTCTTC. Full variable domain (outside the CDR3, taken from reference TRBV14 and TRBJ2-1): EAGVTQFPSHSVIEKGQTVTLRCDPISGHDNLYWYRRVMGKEIKFLLHFVKESKQDESGMPNNRFLAERTGGTYSTLKVQPAELEDSGVYFCASSQDLYSGRTTNEQFFGPGTRLTVL.

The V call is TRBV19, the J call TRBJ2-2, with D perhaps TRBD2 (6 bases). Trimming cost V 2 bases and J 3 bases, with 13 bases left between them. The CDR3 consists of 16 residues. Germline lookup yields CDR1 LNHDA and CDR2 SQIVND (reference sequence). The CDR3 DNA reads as TGTGCCAGTAGTATAAAGGGCGGGACTTACACCGGGGAGCTGTTTTTT. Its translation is CASSIKGGTYTGELFF.

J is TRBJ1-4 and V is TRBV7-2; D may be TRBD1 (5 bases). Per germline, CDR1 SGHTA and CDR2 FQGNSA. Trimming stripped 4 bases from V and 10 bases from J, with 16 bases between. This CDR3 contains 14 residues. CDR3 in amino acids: CASSSGHWERKLFF. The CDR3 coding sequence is TGTGCCAGCAGCTCAGGACATTGGGAGCGAAAACTGTTTTTT.

In DNA form, the CDR3 reads TGTGCCAGCAGCTTAGCGGGGCAGGGCCCTACAGATACGCAGTATTTT. Protein: CASSLAGQGPTDTQYF. The V gene is TRBV7-2, the J gene TRBJ2-3; tentatively, D is TRBD1 (5 bases). The germline CDR1 and CDR2 sequences are SGHTA and FQGNSA. The CDR3 has 16 amino acids. V was shortened by 0 bases and J by 3 bases, with 13 bases between the two germline ends.

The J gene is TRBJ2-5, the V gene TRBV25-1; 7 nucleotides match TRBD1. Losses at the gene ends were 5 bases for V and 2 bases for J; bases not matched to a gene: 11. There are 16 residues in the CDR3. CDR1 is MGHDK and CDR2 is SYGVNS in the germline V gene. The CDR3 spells CASSKPGQRGQETQYF. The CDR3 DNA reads TGTGCCAGCAGTAAACCGGGACAGAGGGGGCAAGAGACCCAGTACTTC. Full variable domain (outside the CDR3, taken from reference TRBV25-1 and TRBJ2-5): EADIYQTPRYLVIGTGKKITLECSQTMGHDKMYWYQQDPGMELHLIHYSYGVNSTEKGDLSSESTVSRIRTEHFPLTLESARPSHTSQYLCASSKPGQRGQETQYFGPGTRLLVL.

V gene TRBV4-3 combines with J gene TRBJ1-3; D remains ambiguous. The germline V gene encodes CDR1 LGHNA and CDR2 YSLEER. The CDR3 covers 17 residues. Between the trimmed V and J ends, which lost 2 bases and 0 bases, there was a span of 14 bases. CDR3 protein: CASSQSIRYSSGNTIYF. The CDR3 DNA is TGCGCCAGCAGCCAATCGATTAGATATAGCTCTGGAAACACCATATATTTT.

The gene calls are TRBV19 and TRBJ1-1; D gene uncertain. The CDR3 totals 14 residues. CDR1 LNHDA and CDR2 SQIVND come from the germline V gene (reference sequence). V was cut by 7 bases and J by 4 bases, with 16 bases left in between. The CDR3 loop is CASTTEVRPTEAFF. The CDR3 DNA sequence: TGTGCCAGTACCACAGAGGTAAGGCCCACTGAAGCTTTCTTT. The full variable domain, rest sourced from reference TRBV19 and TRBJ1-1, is DGGITQSPKYLFRKEGQNVTLSCEQNLNHDAMYWYRQDPGQGLRLIYYSQIVNDFQKGDIAEGYSVSREKKESFPLTVTSAQKNPTAFYLCASTTEVRPTEAFFGQGTRLTVV.

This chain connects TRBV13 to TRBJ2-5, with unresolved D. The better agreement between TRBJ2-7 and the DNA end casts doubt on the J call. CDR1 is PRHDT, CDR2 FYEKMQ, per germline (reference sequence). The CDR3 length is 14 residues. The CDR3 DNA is TGTGCCAGCAGCTTTGCCCGGGTGCTCGGCGAGCAGTACTTC. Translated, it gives CASSFARVLGEQYF.

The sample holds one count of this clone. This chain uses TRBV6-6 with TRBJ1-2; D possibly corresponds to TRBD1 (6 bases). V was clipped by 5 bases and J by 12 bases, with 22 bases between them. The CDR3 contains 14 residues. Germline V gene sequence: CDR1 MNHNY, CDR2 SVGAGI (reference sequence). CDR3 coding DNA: TGTGCCAGCAGTATACGGTATGAGGGGGTTATGGACACCTTC. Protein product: CASSIRYEGVMDTF.

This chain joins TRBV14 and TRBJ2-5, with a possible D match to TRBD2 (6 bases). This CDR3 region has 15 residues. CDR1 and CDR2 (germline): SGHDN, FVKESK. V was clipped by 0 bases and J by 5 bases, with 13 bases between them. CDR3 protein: CASSQDSYGGETQYF. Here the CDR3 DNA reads TGTGCCAGCAGCCAAGATTCTTATGGGGGGGAGACCCAGTACTTC.

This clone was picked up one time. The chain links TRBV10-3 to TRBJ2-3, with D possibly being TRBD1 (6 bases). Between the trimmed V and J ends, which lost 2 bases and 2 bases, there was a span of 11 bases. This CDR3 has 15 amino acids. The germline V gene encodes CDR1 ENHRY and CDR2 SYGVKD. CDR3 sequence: CAISELTGNTDTQYF. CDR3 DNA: TGTGCCATCAGTGAGCTAACAGGGAACACAGATACGCAGTATTTT.

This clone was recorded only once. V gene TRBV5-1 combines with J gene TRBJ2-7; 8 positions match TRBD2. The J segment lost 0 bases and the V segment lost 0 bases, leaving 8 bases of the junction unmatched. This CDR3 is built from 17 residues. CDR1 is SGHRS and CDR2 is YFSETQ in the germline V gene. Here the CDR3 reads CASSLVPPSGSSYEQYF. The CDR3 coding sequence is TGCGCCAGCAGCTTGGTTCCGCCCAGCGGGAGCTCCTACGAGCAGTACTTC.

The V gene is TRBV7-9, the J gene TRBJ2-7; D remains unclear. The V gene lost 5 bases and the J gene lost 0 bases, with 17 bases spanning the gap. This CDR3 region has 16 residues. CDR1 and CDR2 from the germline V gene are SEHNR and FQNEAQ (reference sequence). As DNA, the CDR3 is TGTGCCAGCAGCGGCGTGCGCCACCGGACCTCCTACGAGCAGTACTTC. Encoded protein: CASSGVRHRTSYEQYF.

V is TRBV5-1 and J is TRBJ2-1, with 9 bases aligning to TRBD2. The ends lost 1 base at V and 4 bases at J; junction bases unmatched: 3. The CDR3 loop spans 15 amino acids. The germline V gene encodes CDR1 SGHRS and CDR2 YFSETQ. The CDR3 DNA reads TGCGCCAGCAGCTTGCTACTAGCGGGTTACAATGAGCAGTTCTTC. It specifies CASSLLLAGYNEQFF.

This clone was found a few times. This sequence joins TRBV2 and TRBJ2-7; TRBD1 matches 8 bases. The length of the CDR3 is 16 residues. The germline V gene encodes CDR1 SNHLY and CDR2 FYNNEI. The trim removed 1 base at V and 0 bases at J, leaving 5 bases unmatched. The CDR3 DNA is TGTGCCAGCAGTGAAGGGGACAGGATTAACTCCTACGAGCAGTACTTC. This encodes CASSEGDRINSYEQYF.

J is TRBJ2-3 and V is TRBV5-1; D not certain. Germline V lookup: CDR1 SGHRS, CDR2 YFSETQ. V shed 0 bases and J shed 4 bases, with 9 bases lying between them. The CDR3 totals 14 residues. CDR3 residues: CASSLGGNSDTQYF. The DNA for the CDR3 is TGCGCCAGCAGCTTGGGAGGAAACTCAGATACGCAGTATTTT. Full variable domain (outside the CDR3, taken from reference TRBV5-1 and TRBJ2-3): KAGVTQTPRYLIKTRGQQVTLSCSPISGHRSVSWYQQTPGQGLQFLFEYFSETQRNKGNFPGRFSGRQFSNSRSEMNVSTLELGDSALYLCASSLGGNSDTQYFGPGTRLTVL.